This TCR beta chain is from a study of shared clonotypes between healthy human individuals. The study's findings and limits: Clonotypes which were not shared had lower generation probabilities than clonotypes that all four donors shared.

V was pared by 6 bases and J by 8 bases, with 11 bases of the junction left unmatched. Germline CDR1 is WSHSY and CDR2 is SAAADI. The CDR3 length is 15 residues. Terminally differentiated effector memory CD45RA+ cells were excluded by CCR7 positive selection of CD45RO-negative cells. Clones were sequenced by immunoSEQ multiplex PCR, and TCRdb holds only the in-frame ones, with some missing. The table lists around 2.1 million clones, about 92% of them singletons, with about 1.5% in the top ten. A note on this clone: Its target is not known.

This chain connects TRBV10-2 to TRBJ2-1, with 9 bases identical to TRBD1. The source material was naive CD8+ T cells from PBMCs. This sequence originates from a young man in good health. Some clones in this sample may be carry-over from other donors' samples. CDR3 in DNA: TGCGCCAGCAGGGTGCCGGGACAGGGATATTATGAGCAGTTCTTC. This translates into CASRVPGQGYYEQFF.